These 8 T cell receptor beta chains were all obtained from the same sample, sequenced in a study of control samples from healthy donors and cancer patients. TCRdb's table, derived via immunoSEQ multiplex PCR, lists solely in-frame clones and lacks some. The table has about 110,000 clones, about 80% seen once. Sequencing was performed on blood. The receptors shown here come from a man between 18 and 29 years old in good health.

The chain links TRBV6-4 to TRBJ1-2; D unresolved. With 2 bases removed from V and 2 bases from J, the gap between germline ends came to 12 bases. This CDR3 spans 15 amino acids. Per the germline V gene, CDR1 is MRHNA and CDR2 is SNTAGT. CDR3 sequence: CASSDRAGSNYGYTF. CDR3 nucleotide sequence: TGTGCCAGCAGTGACAGGGCAGGTAGCAACTATGGCTACACCTTC.

This sequence joins TRBV10-3 and TRBJ1-5, with D maybe TRBD1 (5 bases). V shed 11 bases and J shed 2 bases, with 13 bases lying between them. The CDR3 runs 13 residues. Germline loops: CDR1 ENHRY, CDR2 SYGVKD. CDR3 bases: TGTGCCGTTTCCCGGGACGGCAATCAGCCCCAGCATTTT. Protein sequence: CAVSRDGNQPQHF.

The rearrangement links TRBV4-2 to TRBJ2-7; 9 bases are a match to TRBD1. J gave up 5 bases and V 5 bases, and 7 bases lay outside the gene matches. The CDR3 spans 14 residues. Per germline, CDR1 LGHNA and CDR2 YNFKEQ. In nucleotides, the CDR3 is TGTGCCAGCAGCGGTGGGACAGGGTACGACGAGCAGTACTTC. It translates to CASSGGTGYDEQYF.

V gene TRBV9 combines with J gene TRBJ2-2; TRBD1 is a possible D gene (6 bases). V was clipped by 4 bases and J by 5 bases, with 12 bases between them. Germline-derived CDR1 and CDR2 are SGDLS and YYNGEE. The CDR3 extends over 14 amino acids. CDR3 residues: CASSPQGGTGELFF. In nucleotides, the CDR3 is TGTGCCAGCAGCCCCCAAGGGGGAACCGGGGAGCTGTTTTTT.

The chain employs TRBV5-6 and TRBJ2-5; 8 bases are a match to TRBD1. CDR1 and CDR2 (germline): SGHDT, YYEEEE. This CDR3 has 16 amino acids. Losses at the gene ends were 1 base for V and 5 bases for J; bases not matched to a gene: 10. The chain's CDR3 is CASSLSGTGIGETQYF. Here the CDR3 DNA reads TGTGCCAGCAGCTTGTCCGGGACAGGCATTGGGGAGACCCAGTACTTC.

The chain recombines TRBV6-5 with TRBJ1-2; D gene ambiguous. Germline CDR1 MNHEY, CDR2 SVGAGI. The V end lost 6 bases, the J end lost 0 bases, and 14 bases lay between the germline ends. There are 15 residues in the CDR3. The CDR3 region is CASSYDGPTNYGYTF. In nucleotides, the CDR3 is TGTGCCAGCAGCTATGATGGTCCAACTAACTATGGCTACACCTTC.

The chain links TRBV12-3 or TRBV12-4 to TRBJ1-5; no firm D call. The CDR3 has 13 amino acids. Deletions cut 3 bases from V and 4 bases from J, with 7 bases between. The CDR3 loop reads CASSFTLNQPQHF. CDR3 nucleotide sequence: TGTGCCAGCAGTTTTACACTAAATCAGCCCCAGCATTTT.

This chain uses TRBV5-6 with TRBJ2-5; 10 bases agree with TRBD2. Germline V lookup: CDR1 SGHDT, CDR2 YYEEEE. The CDR3 loop spans 14 amino acids. V was pared by 4 bases and J by 6 bases, with 6 bases of the junction left unmatched. The CDR3 region has the DNA TGTGCCAGCAGCGCGGGACTAGCGATGCAGACCCAGTACTTC. Translating gives CASSAGLAMQTQYF. The whole variable domain, remainder taken from reference TRBV5-6 and TRBJ2-5, is DAGVTQSPTHLIKTRGQQVTLRCSPKSGHDTVSWYQQALGQGPQFIFQYYEEEERQRGNFPDRFSGHQFPNYSSELNVNALLLGDSALYLCASSAGLAMQTQYFGPGTRLLVL.